The present T cell receptor beta chain was sequenced within a study of OX40 agonist ivuxolimab in advanced cancers. Broadly, across the study: The costimulatory receptor OX40 (CD134) was targeted by ivuxolimab, a fully human IgG2 agonistic monoclonal antibody. Intravenous ivuxolimab was administered to patients every 2 weeks at six dose levels: 0.01, 0.1, 0.3, 1.5, 3 and 10 mg/kg. Of the roughly 51 patients in dose escalation, about 20 had hepatocellular carcinoma, some 15 had melanoma, 9 had renal cell carcinoma and 9 had head and neck cancer. A male proportion of approximately 83% and a mean age of approximately 58 years, ranging from 23 to 79, were recorded for the dose-escalation cohort. Prior anti-PD-1, anti-PD-L1 or anti-CTLA-4 therapy was permitted, and 40% of dose-escalation patients had received checkpoint inhibitors. Partial responses occurred in three dose-escalation patients: two with cutaneous melanoma and one with hepatocellular carcinoma. The point of sequencing TCRbeta in the periphery was to test whether ivuxolimab changed TCR sequence diversity and drove clonal T-cell expansion. The monotherapy dose-escalation portion (N ≈ 56 patients) of the phase I ivuxolimab trial is reported in the paper. Study-wide findings and limitations: The antigen specificity of the clonally expanded peripheral T cells was not determined. At doses of 0.1 to 3.0 mg/kg, clonal expansion of both CD4+ and CD8+ blood T cells was observed from baseline to week 6. After ivuxolimab, more expanded clones were found on average in CD8+ T cells than in CD4+ T cells. In the 0.1-3.0 mg/kg groups, partial responders had among the lowest normalized peripheral clonal expansion, particularly in CD8+ T cells. Low levels of normalized T-cell clonal expansion were also seen in some patients who did not respond.

The CDR3 covers 15 residues, taking in both the cysteine and the phenylalanine. The entry retains the CDR3 DNA only, 45 bases that are in frame from base 1. Trimming removed 1 base from V and 4 bases from J, leaving 14 bases between the germline ends. The germline V gene provides CDR1 MGHRA and CDR2 YSYEKL. To sequence the TCRbeta CDR3 region, genomic DNA was isolated from the sorted cells. The immunoSEQ Assay was used to sequence the TCRbeta CDR3 regions. The table was pulled from immuneACCESS by TCRdb, which kept in-frame rearrangements only. Such tables lose some clones; where checked, under half of the loss comes from unresolved V genes, and the rest has no known cause. Here the sample has roughly 64,000 clones; approximately 80% occur a single time. In total, the top ten clones hold 4% to 5% of the sample. In regard to this clone: It has no known antigen specificity. Within one base of it there is no much larger clone, and no base qualities were kept.

Patients with autoimmune disease history or receiving systemic immunosuppression were excluded from the trial. In every dose cohort, peripheral blood was drawn for TCR sequencing at baseline, cycle 4 day 1, and cycle 7 day 1. The samples were taken from a phase I, first-in-human, multicenter, open-label dose-escalation trial of ivuxolimab. Adults with locally advanced or metastatic melanoma, renal cell, hepatocellular, or head and neck squamous cell carcinoma were enrolled in the trial. Before TCR sequencing, CD4+ and CD8+ T cells were separately sorted from peripheral blood. This receptor was obtained from an adult with an advanced solid tumor such as melanoma, head and neck, liver or kidney cancer. The chain couples TRBV4-1 to TRBJ2-7; the best D guess is TRBD1, with 6 bases matching. The source was CD4+ or CD8+ T cells sorted from blood, collected in a trial of the OX40 agonist ivuxolimab. The DNA sequence reads TGCGCCAGCAGCCAAGGATCAACAGGGCCGTACGAGCAGTACTTC. This yields the protein CASSQGSTGPYEQYF.